This T cell receptor (beta chain) was identified during a study of blood T cells in healthy people across ages. With a J-beta primer mix and a sample-barcoded 5' primer, a second PCR ran about 7 to 12 cycles. One entry per CDR3 protein, called by TCRdb with MiXCR from the 5' RACE reads. The data contain 600,000 to 1,000,000 distinct CDR3 sequences, around a quarter of them singletons. Every sample yielded at least 6.5 million isolated PBMCs. CDR1 is SGHRS and CDR2 is YFSETQ in the germline V gene. CDR3 size: 18 residues. Details on this clonotype: One end of the junction varies from germline; a read error may be responsible.

This sample was also put to use in a study of T cells of mothers and their children. From that paper: Whether related or unrelated, pairs show similar shaping of TCR recombination output by thymic selection.

This TCR was sampled from a boy aged 5-17 years in good health. The source material was blood. The genes are TRBV5-1 and TRBJ2-5; 10 nucleotides agree with TRBD2. The CDR3 DNA is TGCGCTAGCAGCTTGGAGAGGACTAGCGGATTGTACCAAGAGACCCAGTACTTC. Translation gives CASSLERTSGLYQETQYF.